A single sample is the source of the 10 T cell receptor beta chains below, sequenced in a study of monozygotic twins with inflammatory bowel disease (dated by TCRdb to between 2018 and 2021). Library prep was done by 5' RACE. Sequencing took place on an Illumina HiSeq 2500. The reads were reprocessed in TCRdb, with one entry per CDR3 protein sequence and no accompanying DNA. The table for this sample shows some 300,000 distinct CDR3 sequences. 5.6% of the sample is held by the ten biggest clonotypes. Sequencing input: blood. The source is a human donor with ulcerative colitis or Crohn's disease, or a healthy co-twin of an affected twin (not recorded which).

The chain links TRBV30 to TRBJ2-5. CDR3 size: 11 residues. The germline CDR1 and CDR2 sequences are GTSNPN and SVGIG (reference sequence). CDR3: CAWAAGETQYF.

The CDR3 region is CASSLITYGYTF. The rearrangement links TRBV28 to TRBJ1-2. The germline V gene has CDR1 MDHEN and CDR2 SYDVKM. This CDR3 region has 12 residues.

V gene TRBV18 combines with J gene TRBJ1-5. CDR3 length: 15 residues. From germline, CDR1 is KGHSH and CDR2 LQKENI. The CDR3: CASSPVGGGNQPQHF.

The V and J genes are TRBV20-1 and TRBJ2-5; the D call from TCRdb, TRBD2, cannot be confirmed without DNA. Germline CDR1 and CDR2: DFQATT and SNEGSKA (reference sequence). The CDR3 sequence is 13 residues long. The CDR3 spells CSDGGRPAETQYF.

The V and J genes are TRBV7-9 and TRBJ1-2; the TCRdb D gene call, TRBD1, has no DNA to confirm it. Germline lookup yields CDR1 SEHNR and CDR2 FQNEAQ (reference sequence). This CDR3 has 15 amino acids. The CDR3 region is CASSSGTGGSYGYTF.

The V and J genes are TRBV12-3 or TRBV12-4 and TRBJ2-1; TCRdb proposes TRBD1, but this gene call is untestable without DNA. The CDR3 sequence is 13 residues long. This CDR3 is CASRLDRGNEQFF.

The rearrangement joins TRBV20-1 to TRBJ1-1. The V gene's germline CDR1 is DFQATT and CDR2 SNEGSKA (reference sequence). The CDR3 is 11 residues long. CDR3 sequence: CSARTQHEAFF.

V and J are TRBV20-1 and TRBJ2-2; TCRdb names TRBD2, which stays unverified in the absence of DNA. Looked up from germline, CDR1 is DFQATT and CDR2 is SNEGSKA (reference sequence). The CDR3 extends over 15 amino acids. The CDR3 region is CSAYPGLASTGELFF.

The CDR3 loop is CASSLSRYWLAGGDLAKNIQYF. The J gene is TRBJ2-4, the V gene TRBV7-2; TCRdb names TRBD2, which stays unverified in the absence of DNA. The CDR3 covers 22 residues. Per germline, CDR1 SGHTA and CDR2 FQGNSA.

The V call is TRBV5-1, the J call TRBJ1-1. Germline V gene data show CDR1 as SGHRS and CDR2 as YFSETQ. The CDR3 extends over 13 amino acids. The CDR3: CASSLDVATEAFF.